Given below is one TCR beta chain in context. Its specificity is unknown. Germline CDR1 reads SGHTA; CDR2 reads FQGTGA. Trimming removed 3 bases from V and 3 bases from J; junction bases left unmatched: 5. The CDR3 totals 15 residues. The entry originates in a study of T cell responses to AZD1222 COVID-19 vaccine. Points from the study as a whole: Females outnumbered males among donors, who were mostly white British; clonal diversity was possibly underestimated.

Clones were read by immunoSEQ multiplex PCR, and TCRdb kept only the in-frame ones, dropping some. This table has roughly 120,000 clones, around 92% appearing once. The chain uses TRBV7-3 and TRBJ1-1; TRBD1 aligns across 9 bases. The input for sequencing was peripheral blood, taken on day 0 of AZD1222 vaccination. The receptor was isolated from an adult in good health. The CDR3 loop is CASSFTGGKDTEAFF. CDR3 nucleotide sequence: TGTGCCAGCAGCTTCACAGGGGGCAAGGACACTGAAGCTTTCTTT.